These 21 T cell receptor beta chains came from one sample sequenced in a study of T cells in Graves' hyperthyroidism and ophthalmopathy. TCR beta CDR3 sequences were amplified from RNA transcripts. The HTBI primer set drove a first-round RT-PCR of the TCR CDR3. TCRdb re-analysed the multiplex PCR reads in MiXCR, keeping a single row per CDR3 protein. The table lists approximately 610,000 distinct CDR3 sequences, roughly 15% of them singletons. Sequencing was done on a sample of blood. These receptors came from a woman aged 40 to 50 with Graves' ophthalmopathy.

This clonotype was detected ten times or more. The chain employs TRBV5-1 and TRBJ1-1; TRBD1 matches at 7 bases. Losses at the gene ends were 4 bases for V and 3 bases for J; bases not matched to a gene: 6. Germline V gene data show CDR1 as SGHRS and CDR2 as YFSETQ. There are 14 residues in the CDR3. CDR3 bases: TGCGCCAGCAGCAATCAGGGGGGATACACTGAAGCTTTCTTT. As protein: CASSNQGGYTEAFF.

Comment on this clonotype: A much larger clone differs by one base, so this may be a read error. The chain has TRBV10-3 and TRBJ2-7; TRBD1 agrees at 7 bases. The CDR3 has 15 residues. In germline, CDR1 is ENHRY, CDR2 SYGVKD. In DNA, the CDR3 is TGTGACATCAGTGAGGGACAGACGAGCTCCTACGAGCAGTACTTC. As protein: CDISEGQTSSYEQYF.

This clonotype turned up a few times. This chain's CDR3 is CASSMGDSPLHF. The CDR3 DNA reads as TGTGCCAGCAGCATGGGGGATTCACCCCTCCACTTT. The chain carries TRBV25-1 and TRBJ1-6; possibly TRBD1 for D (5 bases). The V and J ends lost 6 bases and 8 bases respectively, with 8 bases between them. Germline CDR1 and CDR2: MGHDK and SYGVNS. The CDR3 runs 12 residues.

This clonotype was counted many times. The chain is built from TRBV24-1 and TRBJ2-2; the D gene is possibly TRBD1 (8 bases). The germline gives CDR1 KGHDR, CDR2 SFDVKD. Trimming removed 2 bases at V and 4 bases at J, with 16 bases between. The CDR3 is 17 residues long. The CDR3 DNA sequence: TGTGCCACCAGTGATTACGGACAGGGAGGGACCACCGGGGAGCTGTTTTTT. It is translated as CATSDYGQGGTTGELFF.

The chain carries TRBV6-1 and TRBJ1-1; 11 bases agree with TRBD1. The V gene's germline CDR1 is MNHNS and CDR2 SASEGT. The CDR3 length is 17 residues. With 6 bases clipped from V and 0 bases from J, the junction kept 9 bases outside the gene matches. CDR3 in amino acids: CASRMDRGRTMNTEAFF. In DNA form, the CDR3 reads TGTGCCAGCAGGATGGACAGGGGGCGAACGATGAACACTGAAGCTTTCTTT.

This clonotype was seen repeatedly, ten times or more. The chain links TRBV6-1 to TRBJ1-1, with 9 bases aligning to TRBD1. Germline V gene sequence: CDR1 MNHNS, CDR2 SASEGT. The V gene end was trimmed by 5 bases and the J gene end by 3 bases; junction bases not matched to a gene: 7. This CDR3 region has 15 residues. CDR3 protein: CASSKPGQGHTEAFF. In DNA, the CDR3 is TGTGCCAGCAGTAAACCGGGACAGGGACACACTGAAGCTTTCTTT.

The chain combines TRBV7-3 with TRBJ2-2, with 8 bases matching TRBD2. Germline V gives CDR1 SGHTA, CDR2 FQGTGA. The CDR3 covers 17 residues. Losses at the gene ends were 5 bases for V and 4 bases for J; bases not matched to a gene: 12. The DNA for the CDR3 is TGTGCCAGCAGCCTAAACCCGCGGGGGGTTAGCACCGGGGAGCTGTTTTTT. This gives the protein CASSLNPRGVSTGELFF.

There are many counts of this clonotype. The chain recombines TRBV28 with TRBJ1-2; D gene unclear. Trimming took off 9 bases at V and 1 base at J, with 27 bases between the two ends. The CDR3 is 18 amino acids. CDR1 MDHEN and CDR2 SYDVKM come from the germline V gene. CDR3: CASTAYESYSGFNYGYTF. In DNA, the CDR3 is TGTGCCAGTACTGCCTACGAAAGCTACAGCGGGTTTAACTATGGCTACACCTTC.

This clonotype was recorded at least ten times. This rearrangement joins TRBV7-2 to TRBJ2-5; D not resolved. Germline loops: CDR1 SGHTA, CDR2 FQGNSA. V shed 1 base and J shed 2 bases, with 5 bases lying between them. The CDR3 covers 13 residues. The CDR3 loop reads CASSLEFQETQYF. CDR3 nucleotide sequence: TGTGCCAGCAGCTTAGAGTTTCAAGAGACCCAGTACTTC.

This clonotype was observed a handful of times. The chain carries TRBV19 and TRBJ1-3; TRBD1 agrees at 7 bases. In germline, CDR1 is LNHDA, CDR2 SQIVND (reference sequence). The CDR3 length is 15 residues. With V trimmed by 9 bases and J by 2 bases, 10 bases remained unmatched. The CDR3 loop reads CASKNPTGAGNTIYF. The DNA for the CDR3 is TGTGCCAGCAAGAACCCCACAGGGGCTGGAAACACCATATATTTT.

CDR3 loop: CAWNAGSTGELFF. CDR3 DNA: TGTGCCTGGAACGCAGGGAGCACCGGGGAGCTGTTTTTT. The rearrangement links TRBV30 to TRBJ2-2, with D perhaps TRBD1 or TRBD2 (5 bases each). CDR1 GTSNPN and CDR2 SVGIG come from the germline V gene (reference sequence). The CDR3 runs 13 residues. V shed 4 bases and J shed 4 bases, with 10 bases lying between them. The full variable domain, rest sourced from reference TRBV30 and TRBJ2-2, is SQTIHQWPATLVQPVGSPLSLECTVEGTSNPNLYWYRQAAGRGLQLLFYSVGIGQISSEVPQNLSASRPQDRQFILSSKKLLLSDSGFYLCAWNAGSTGELFFGEGSRLTVL.

This clonotype was seen at least ten times. This chain uses TRBV6-1 with TRBJ2-7, with D possibly matching TRBD2 (5 bases). The CDR3 covers 14 residues. Trimming removed 4 bases from V and 0 bases from J, with 10 bases in between. Germline assignment: CDR1 MNHNS and CDR2 SASEGT. The CDR3 region has the DNA TGTGCCAGCAGTGGGACTGACCGCTCCTACGAGCAGTACTTC. It codes for CASSGTDRSYEQYF.

In its sample, this clonotype was seen a few times. The chain joins TRBV7-3 to TRBJ2-7; D is unclear. This CDR3 comprises 13 residues. V lost 3 bases and J 6 bases, leaving 12 bases between the germline ends. Germline lookup yields CDR1 SGHTA and CDR2 FQGTGA. CDR3 in amino acids: CASSFNPVGEQYF. The CDR3 DNA reads as TGTGCCAGCAGCTTTAACCCAGTCGGCGAGCAGTACTTC.

The chain combines TRBV5-4 with TRBJ2-3; unclear D gene. Germline V gives CDR1 SGHNT, CDR2 YYREEE (reference sequence). The CDR3 runs to 16 residues. V gave up 3 bases and J gave up 0 bases, with 14 bases separating them. The CDR3 DNA sequence: TGTGCCAGCAGCTCCCCCTCCGGTGCTAGCACAGATACGCAGTATTTT. It yields the protein CASSSPSGASTDTQYF.

In its sample, this clonotype was seen many times. V gene TRBV12-3 or TRBV12-4 combines with J gene TRBJ2-5; no clear D. Trimming shortened V by 3 bases and J by 2 bases, and 7 bases separated the two germline ends. The CDR3 spans 13 residues. In nucleotides, the CDR3 is TGTGCCAGCAGTTTTGCGGAACAAGAGACCCAGTACTTC. This gives the protein CASSFAEQETQYF.

This clonotype was detected ten times or more. The rearrangement links TRBV6-1 to TRBJ1-2; 7 positions match TRBD1. The CDR3 length is 14 residues. The germline V gene has CDR1 MNHNS and CDR2 SASEGT. The V gene end was trimmed by 5 bases and the J gene end by 3 bases; junction bases not matched to a gene: 6. CDR3 nucleotide sequence: TGTGCCAGCAGTACATATGACAGGGACTATGGCTACACCTTC. Translation: CASSTYDRDYGYTF.

The genes are TRBV6-1 and TRBJ2-7, with 7 nucleotides matching TRBD1. V gave up 6 bases and J gave up 4 bases; unmatched junction bases: 12. The CDR3 extends over 15 amino acids. Germline assignment: CDR1 MNHNS and CDR2 SASEGT. The DNA of the CDR3 is TGTGCCAGCAGGAAAGCCGGGACAGCTGGATACGAGCAGTACTTC. Protein product: CASRKAGTAGYEQYF.

On this clonotype: Germline is not matched at one junction end, which may reflect a read error. The J gene is TRBJ1-1, the V gene TRBV6-6, with D unclear. Per germline, CDR1 MNHNY and CDR2 SVGAGI (reference sequence). The length of the CDR3 is 13 residues. The CDR3 reads CASSSGVNTEALF. CDR3 in DNA: TGTGCCAGCAGCTCTGGGGTGAACACTGAAGCTCTCTTT.

Notes on this clonotype: A much larger clone lies a single base off, so this may be a read error. This rearrangement joins TRBV12-3 or TRBV12-4 to TRBJ1-1; no definite D call. Trimming pared 3 bases from V and 4 bases from J, leaving 15 bases between. The CDR3 has 15 residues. CDR3 in DNA: TGTGCCAGCAGTTTCTTCCGGGATGATGTCACTGAAGCTTTCTTT. Residues: CASSFFRDDVTEAFF.

There are a few counts of this clonotype. Since a much larger clone is just one base distant, this may be a read error. J is TRBJ1-2 and V is TRBV3-1; 9 positions match TRBD1. The V gene's germline CDR1 is LGHDT and CDR2 YNNKEL (reference sequence). J lost 3 bases, V lost 5 bases, and 1 base had no gene match. The CDR3 has 13 amino acids. CDR3 sequence: CASSDRGDYGYTF. The CDR3 bases are TGTGCCAGCAGCGACAGGGGGGACTATGGCTACACCTTC.

This clonotype was seen at least ten times. The gene calls are TRBV5-1 and TRBJ2-2; no definite D call. The germline V and J ends were trimmed by 6 bases and 2 bases, with 8 bases remaining between them. The germline CDR1 and CDR2 sequences are SGHRS and YFSETQ. There are 13 residues in the CDR3. The CDR3 is CASNIGNTGELFF. The CDR3 coding sequence is TGCGCCAGCAACATAGGTAACACCGGGGAGCTGTTTTTT.